This T cell receptor beta chain was sequenced for a study of blood T cells in healthy people across ages. Then a second PCR, running roughly 6 to 12 cycles, was carried out with a sample-barcoded 5' primer and a J-beta primer mix. TCRdb passed the 5' RACE reads through MiXCR, listing each CDR3 protein once. The sample records about 680,000 distinct CDR3 sequences, 45% to 50% being singletons. V lost 3 bases and J 7 bases, leaving 25 bases between the germline ends. The CDR3 has 17 residues. Germline V gives CDR1 LGHDT, CDR2 YNNKEL (reference sequence). This clonotype occurred many times. Sequenced: blood. This TCR derives from a woman aged 60 to 75 in good health. The chain uses TRBV3-1 and TRBJ2-7, with a possible D match to TRBD1 (6 bases). In DNA, the CDR3 is TGTGCCAGCAGCCAGAGGAATCTAGGGGGAATCTATAAGGAGCAGTACTTC. It codes for CASSQRNLGGIYKEQYF.